These T cell receptor beta chains were read from a single sample in a study of blood T cell repertoires in COVID-19. Libraries were prepared by immunoSEQ multiplex PCR; TCRdb keeps only in-frame clonotypes and omits some of them. The data hold 200,000 to 300,000 clones, with 80% to 95% observed a single time. The sequenced material came from peripheral blood. Receptors were obtained from a man aged 25-40 years with COVID-19, enrolled during active disease. Each CDR3 is given with its conserved first and last residue. Fields, in order: V gene, D gene, CDR3 length, CDR3 protein. A D gene is named only where the DNA matches it firmly.

TRBV13,TRBD2,13,CASSDRLADTQYF
TRBV3-1/TRBV3-2,TRBD1,15,CASSLTTGYTDTQYF
TRBV6-1,NA,15,CASSDTGLSSYEQYF
TRBV19,NA,14,CASSPDAGAYGYTF
TRBV14,NA,17,CASSQGTGRWWDTEAFF
TRBV6-2/TRBV6-3,NA,11,CASSRLYGYTF
TRBV29-1,TRBD2,15,CSVAPGGSGIETQYF
TRBV4-1,TRBD1,16,CASSQATGIIGTEAFF
TRBV6-6,TRBD2,14,CATIAGGNTGELFF
TRBV10-3,TRBD1,16,CAISDFDRGGGNTIYF
TRBV19,TRBD1,15,CASSTGQGSNYGYTF
TRBV19,NA,13,CASSIDPGSGYTF
TRBV7-2,TRBD1,13,CASSLTGNNEQFF
TRBV29-1,NA,16,CSVALSGYIAKNIQYF
TRBV11-2,TRBD1,16,CASSRRRQGWGNEQFF
TRBV19,NA,12,CASSITGRELFF
TRBV7-9,TRBD1,15,CASSPDVETGRPAFF
TRBV7-6,NA,15,CASSRGAGVTYEQYF
TRBV6-5,NA,11,CASSPGFEQYF
TRBV9,NA,14,CASSVGLRNQPQHF
TRBV3-1/TRBV3-2,TRBD2,19,CASSQVLGTSGGARETQYF
TRBV9,TRBD1,15,CASSAQGAMRYGYTF
TRBV6-5,NA,14,CASGYTTVNTEAFF
TRBV13,TRBD1,15,CASSIQGESNQPQHF
TRBV27,TRBD1,17,CASSSDFQGAGNQPQHF
TRBV7-9,TRBD1,19,CASSLYGRQGATLTDTQYF
TRBV4-2,NA,16,CASSRETHRELYGYTF
TRBV9,NA,14,CASSVTAANTEAFF
TRBV5-1,TRBD1,14,CASSRGQQHYGYTF